This TCR beta chain was recovered during a study of blood T cell repertoires in COVID-19. Study context: Both acute and convalescent COVID-19 samples were obtained from the United States, Italy and Spain. T cells, B-cell-depleted T cells, or PBMCs provided the cDNA or gDNA that served as material.

In Seattle, patients joined the study during active infection and were tracked longitudinally. How the authors handled the data: Reference gene primer amplification gave nucleated cell count estimates. Sequencing used immunoSEQ multiplex PCR; TCRdb keeps in-frame clones, though not all of them. The D gene and trimming were derived from the DNA, and the V and J assignments and clone size from that table. The table includes roughly 320,000 clones, around 92% detected once. The germline V gene encodes CDR1 KGHSH and CDR2 LQKENI. The CDR3 loop spans 13 amino acids. Between the trimmed V and J ends, which lost 3 bases and 8 bases, there was a span of 13 bases.

The specimen sequenced was peripheral blood. This clonotype was sampled from a woman aged 25-40 years with COVID-19, enrolled during active disease. V is TRBV18 and J is TRBJ1-2; D is unresolved. CDR3 bases: TGTGCCAGCTCACCGGGCACCGAACGGGGCTACACCTTC. Translated, it gives CASSPGTERGYTF.